This TCR beta chain derives from a study of shared clonotypes between healthy human individuals. Sequencing was performed with immunoSEQ multiplex PCR; in TCRdb, only in-frame clones are kept and a portion is missing. The sample has 1.5 million to 1.9 million clones; under 99% are singletons. Trimming left V 5 bases short and J 4 bases short, with 6 bases between. The CDR3 has 11 residues. Germline V gene sequence: CDR1 SEHNR, CDR2 FQNEAQ (reference sequence). J is TRBJ2-7 and V is TRBV7-9, with unresolved D. The source of this sequence is a young man in good health. Sequenced: naive CD4+ T cells sorted from blood. Subset meaning: CD45RA+ positively selected. CDR3 amino acids: CASSGEYEQYF. CDR3 bases: TGTGCCAGCAGCGGGGAATACGAGCAGTACTTC.